The 9 T cell receptor beta chains given below trace back to one sample, sequenced in a study of metastatic and nonmetastatic thyroid tumors. None of the patients had undergone any treatment ahead of thyroid surgery. TCRdb recomputed clones from the PCR reads via MiXCR. The repertoire holds about 15,000 clones, with about 3.5% as singletons. Sequencing was done on a sample of tumor tissue. Receptors were obtained from a female donor with papillary thyroid cancer or a benign thyroid nodule (not recorded which). Some clones in this sample may be carry-over from other donors' samples.

The rearrangement joins TRBV7-6 to TRBJ2-6, with a tentative D call TRBD1 (8 bases). The CDR3 extends over 21 amino acids. V shed 2 bases and J shed 3 bases, with 26 bases lying between them. The germline V gene encodes CDR1 SGHVS and CDR2 FNYEAQ. CDR3 in DNA: TGTGCCAGCAGCTTAAAGGGGGGGGACAGGACGTCCCTGATTGGGGCCAACGTCCTGACTTTC. It codes for CASSLKGGDRTSLIGANVLTF. Full variable domain (outside the CDR3, taken from reference TRBV7-6 and TRBJ2-6): GAGVSQSPRYKVTKRGQDVALRCDPISGHVSLYWYRQALGQGPEFLTYFNYEAQQDKSGLPNDRFSAERPEGSISTLTIQRTEQRDSAMYRCASSLKGGDRTSLIGANVLTFGAGSRLTVL.

This clone was seen at least ten times. The J gene is TRBJ2-6, the V gene TRBV6-1; 8 bases align to TRBD1. The J segment lost 0 bases and the V segment lost 4 bases, leaving 5 bases of the junction unmatched. Germline-derived CDR1 and CDR2 are MNHNS and SASEGT. The CDR3 loop spans 17 amino acids. CDR3: CASSGQGPISGANVLTF. Written as DNA, the CDR3 is TGTGCCAGCAGTGGACAGGGGCCTATCTCTGGGGCCAACGTCCTGACTTTC.

This sequence joins TRBV3-1 and TRBJ1-2; the match to TRBD1 covers 8 bases. V lost 4 bases to trimming and J lost 8 bases; unmatched junction nucleotides: 3. The germline gives CDR1 LGHDT, CDR2 YNNKEL (reference sequence). CDR3 size: 12 residues. The CDR3 DNA reads TGTGCCAGCAGCCGGGACAGGAGAGGCTACACCTTC. Amino acid sequence: CASSRDRRGYTF.

This rearrangement joins TRBV6-9 to TRBJ1-6, with TRBD1 as a possible D gene (5 bases). The CDR3 contains 14 residues. The ends were cut back, 4 bases at V and 7 bases at J, with 11 bases in the middle. The germline CDR1 and CDR2 sequences are MNHGY and SVAAGI. The CDR3 nucleotides read TGTGCCAGCAGTTCCCAGGCAGGGAATTCACCCCTCCACTTT. This encodes CASSSQAGNSPLHF.

The chain employs TRBV6-5 and TRBJ1-2; no firm D call. Trimming took off 4 bases at V and 1 base at J, with 7 bases between the two ends. The CDR3 runs 13 residues. Germline V gene sequence: CDR1 MNHEY, CDR2 SVGAGI. The chain's CDR3 is CASSSQDNYGYTF. CDR3 nucleotide sequence: TGTGCCAGCAGTTCGCAGGATAACTATGGCTACACCTTC.

DNA for the CDR3: TGTGCCGGCAAAGAAATGGGAAGCGGTATCCACGAGCAGTACTTC. Translation: CAGKEMGSGIHEQYF. The chain recombines TRBV6-2 or TRBV6-3 with TRBJ2-7; maybe TRBD2 (5 bases). The V and J ends lost 11 bases and 5 bases respectively, with 25 bases between them. Germline-derived CDR1 and CDR2 are MNHEY and SVGEGT. This CDR3 has 15 amino acids.

This clone turned up a few times. The chain is built from TRBV28 and TRBJ1-5; possibly TRBD1 for D (6 bases). The CDR3 loop spans 15 amino acids. The V end lost 5 bases, the J end lost 3 bases, and 14 bases lay between the germline ends. From germline, CDR1 is MDHEN and CDR2 SYDVKM. This CDR3 reads CASSPSTGINQPQHF. In DNA, the CDR3 is TGTGCCAGCAGTCCATCTACAGGGATCAATCAGCCCCAGCATTTT.

J is TRBJ2-7 and V is TRBV28; 14 nucleotides align to TRBD2. The V and J ends lost 6 bases and 3 bases, in that order; junction bases with no gene match: 4. The CDR3 totals 15 residues. CDR1 and CDR2 (germline): MDHEN, SYDVKM. The chain's CDR3 is CASSSGTSGSYEQYF. The CDR3 DNA follows: TGTGCCAGCAGCTCCGGGACTAGCGGGAGCTACGAGCAGTACTTC.

The sample holds a few counts of this clone. The rearrangement links TRBV9 to TRBJ2-1; 12 bases are a match to TRBD2. V was clipped by 4 bases and J by 6 bases; unmatched bases: 8. This CDR3 has 16 residues. The germline V gene has CDR1 SGDLS and CDR2 YYNGEE. CDR3 loop: CASSNRTSGTGNEQFF. In DNA form, the CDR3 reads TGTGCCAGCAGCAATAGGACTAGCGGGACGGGCAATGAGCAGTTCTTC.